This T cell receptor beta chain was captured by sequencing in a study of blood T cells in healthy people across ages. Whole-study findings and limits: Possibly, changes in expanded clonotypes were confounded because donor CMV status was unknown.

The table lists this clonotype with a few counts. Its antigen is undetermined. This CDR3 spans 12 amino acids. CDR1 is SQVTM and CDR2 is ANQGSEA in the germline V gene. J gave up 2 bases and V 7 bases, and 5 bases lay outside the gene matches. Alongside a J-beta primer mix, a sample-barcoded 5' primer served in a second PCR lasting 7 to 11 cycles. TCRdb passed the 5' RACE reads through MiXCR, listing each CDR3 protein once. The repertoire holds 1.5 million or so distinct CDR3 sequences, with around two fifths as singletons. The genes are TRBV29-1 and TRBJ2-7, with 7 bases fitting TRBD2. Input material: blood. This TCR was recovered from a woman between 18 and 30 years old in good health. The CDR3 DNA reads TGCAGCGCTGGGGGGGGGGCCTACGAGCAGTACTTC. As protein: CSAGGGAYEQYF.